This T cell receptor beta chain was captured by sequencing in a study of T cell repertoires in cytomegalovirus infection. On the study more broadly: Well-studied HLA-B-restricted epitopes and recently identified HLA-C-restricted epitopes of CMV were both used in the study. It can be stated that public TCR beta signatures indicated CMV infection as well as a matching HLA type.

Worth noting for this clonotype: Antigen unknown. A much bigger clone sits one base away, suggesting this may be a read error.

The CDR3 extends over 16 amino acids. V was shortened by 5 bases and J by 9 bases, with 22 bases between the two germline ends. Germline V gene data show CDR1 as SGHTA and CDR2 as FQGNSA. TCRdb ran MiXCR on the reads and lists one entry per CDR3 protein. Among more than 250,000 distinct CDR3 sequences, roughly 25% were seen once, and the ten largest hold 10% to 15%. Study-level results: It was HLA-C-restricted CMV-specific TCR beta clonotypes that dominated the response ex vivo.

This chain links TRBV7-2 with TRBJ1-4; D possibly corresponds to TRBD1 (6 bases). The clonotype comes from a human donor in good health (CMV status not recorded). Some clones in this sample may be carry-over from other donors' samples. Specimen: cultured PBMCs, collected from culture after CMV antigen stimulation. CDR3: CASSPGTTTTNKKLFF. DNA for the CDR3: TGTGCCAGCAGCCCCGGGACAACCACTACAAATAAAAAACTGTTTTTT.